This TCR beta chain was sequenced during a study of cytomegalovirus exposure and HLA in healthy donors. The primer mix had 60 Vbeta and 13 Jbeta primers. Sequencing was performed with immunoSEQ multiplex PCR; in TCRdb, only in-frame clones are kept and a portion is missing. This table holds more than 95,000 clones, over 75% found once. This clone was detected only a few times. The CDR3 runs to 14 residues. CDR1 LGHNA and CDR2 YSLEER come from the germline V gene. Between the trimmed V and J ends, which lost 0 bases and 8 bases, there was a span of 13 bases. The TCR originated in a woman between 40 and 50 years old in good health and CMV-seropositive. The rearrangement joins TRBV4-3 to TRBJ1-2; possible D gene TRBD1, 5 bases. Input material: PBMCs. CDR3 DNA sequence: TGCGCCAGCAGCCAAGACTGGGGCTGGGGCGGCTACACCTTC. Translating gives CASSQDWGWGGYTF.